The clone carrying this T cell receptor (beta chain) was counted at least ten times. What it binds is unknown. Germline CDR1 is DFQATT and CDR2 is SNEGSKA (reference sequence). Trimming took 3 bases from V and 0 from J, leaving 11 bases between them. The CDR3 runs to 14 residues. Unique molecular identifiers tagged the TCR beta cDNA libraries. Some 540,000 cDNA molecules were obtained from approximately 0.91 to 9.4 million T cells. TCRdb re-analysed the PCR reads in MiXCR, keeping a single row per CDR3 protein. Here the sample spans approximately 360,000 distinct CDR3 sequences, around 37% being singletons. The sample belongs to a study of post-analysis software for immune sequencing data. Study information: As for disease course, relapsing-remitting, secondary progressive and progressive-relapsing multiple sclerosis were all included. Study-level results: The study found TRBV5-6, TRBV5-1 and TRBV20-1 among a few TRBV segments more frequent in patients than controls. Multiple sclerosis patients showed significantly lower normalized Chao1 diversity than controls did.

The specimen sequenced was blood. This clonotype was obtained from a girl between 10 and 17 years old with multiple sclerosis. V gene TRBV20-1 combines with J gene TRBJ1-1; D unclear. DNA of the CDR3: TGCAGTGCTAGTTCCGGGCTTATGAACACTGAAGCTTTCTTT. Translated: CSASSGLMNTEAFF.